The next 7 T cell receptor beta chains were all read from a single sample in a study of blood T cell repertoires in COVID-19. Method: immunoSEQ multiplex PCR; TCRdb's copy keeps in-frame clones and lacks some. The sample records roughly 96,000 clones, 82% being singletons. The sample was peripheral blood. All receptors come from an elderly man with acute or convalescent COVID-19.

V usage is TRBV4-1 and J usage is TRBJ2-1; D gene uncertain. The CDR3 has 15 amino acids. Germline CDR1 MGHRA, CDR2 YSYEKL. V was clipped by 0 bases and J by 7 bases, with 13 bases between them. The chain's CDR3 is CASSQDPFSSNEQFF. The CDR3 DNA reads TGCGCCAGCAGCCAAGATCCTTTTTCGTCTAATGAGCAGTTCTTC.

The CDR3 here is CASSPLVSLAELFF. The CDR3 DNA reads as TGTGCCAGCAGCCCCCTCGTGTCTTTGGCGGAGCTGTTTTTT. The gene calls are TRBV7-9 and TRBJ2-2, with D unresolved. V was clipped by 5 bases and J by 10 bases, with 17 bases between them. Germline V gene sequence: CDR1 SEHNR, CDR2 FQNEAQ (reference sequence). The CDR3 runs 14 residues. Full variable domain (missing parts from reference TRBV7-9 and TRBJ2-2): DTGVSQNPRHKITKRGQNVTFRCDPISEHNRLYWYRQTLGQGPEFLTYFQNEAQLEKSRLLSDRFSAERPKGSFSTLEIQRTEQGDSAMYLCASSPLVSLAELFFGEGSRLTVL.

About this clone: Other DNA sequences of this sample code for an identical CDR3. The chain combines TRBV5-1 with TRBJ2-5; D is undetermined. CDR3 length: 13 residues. V was clipped by 2 bases and J by 3 bases, with 8 bases between them. Germline V gives CDR1 SGHRS, CDR2 YFSETQ. The CDR3 loop is CASSLNQKETQYF. The DNA for the CDR3 is TGCGCCAGCAGCTTAAACCAGAAAGAGACCCAGTACTTC.

This chain connects TRBV7-6 to TRBJ2-1; TRBD1 might be the D (5 bases). The V gene lost 2 bases and the J gene lost 2 bases, with 16 bases spanning the gap. Germline lookup yields CDR1 SGHVS and CDR2 FNYEAQ. The CDR3 is 17 residues long. For the CDR3, the DNA is TGTGCCAGCAGCTTATACCCAGGGCCGAATACCTACAATGAGCAGTTCTTC. This sequence encodes CASSLYPGPNTYNEQFF.

The chain couples TRBV5-1 to TRBJ1-3, with 9 bases that match TRBD1. V gave up 5 bases and J gave up 0 bases; unmatched junction bases: 6. CDR3 size: 16 residues. From germline, CDR1 is SGHRS and CDR2 YFSETQ. The CDR3: CASSSQGADSGNTIYF. The CDR3 DNA reads as TGCGCCAGCAGTTCACAGGGGGCGGACTCTGGAAACACCATATATTTT.

This clone was found a few times. The chain employs TRBV11-2 and TRBJ2-1, with 9 nucleotides matching TRBD2. Trimming cost V 1 base and J 0 bases; bases outside gene matches: 10. CDR1 SGHAT and CDR2 FQNNGV come from the germline V gene. This CDR3 has 19 amino acids. CDR3 nucleotides: TGTGCCAGCAGCTTAGGGGGGGCTAGCGGGGTAAGCTCCTACAATGAGCAGTTCTTC. Encoded protein: CASSLGGASGVSSYNEQFF.

This chain connects TRBV7-2 to TRBJ2-7; TRBD2 matches at 11 bases. Trimming took 7 bases from V and 3 from J; bases not matched to a gene: 2. CDR1 is SGHTA, CDR2 FQGNSA, per germline. This CDR3 is 13 amino acids long. The CDR3 region has the DNA TGTGCCAGCACCGGGACTAGCGGCTACGAGCAGTACTTC. It codes for CASTGTSGYEQYF.